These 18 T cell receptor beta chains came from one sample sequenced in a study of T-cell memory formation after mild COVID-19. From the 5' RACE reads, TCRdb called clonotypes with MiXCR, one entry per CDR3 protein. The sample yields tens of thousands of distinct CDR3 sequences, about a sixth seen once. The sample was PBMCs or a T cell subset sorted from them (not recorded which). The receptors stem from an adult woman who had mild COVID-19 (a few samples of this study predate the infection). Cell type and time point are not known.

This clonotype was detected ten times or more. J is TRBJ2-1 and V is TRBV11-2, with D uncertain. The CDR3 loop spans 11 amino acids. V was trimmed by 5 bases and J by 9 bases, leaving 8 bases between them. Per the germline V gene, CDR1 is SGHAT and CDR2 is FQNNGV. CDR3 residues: CASSIGGEQFF. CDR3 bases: TGTGCCAGCAGCATCGGTGGTGAGCAGTTCTTC. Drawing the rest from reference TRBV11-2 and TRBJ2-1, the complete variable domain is EAGVAQSPRYKIIEKRQSVAFWCNPISGHATLYWYQQILGQGPKLLIQFQNNGVVDDSQLPKDRFSAERLKGVDSTLKIQPAKLEDSAVYLCASSIGGEQFFGPGTRLTVL.

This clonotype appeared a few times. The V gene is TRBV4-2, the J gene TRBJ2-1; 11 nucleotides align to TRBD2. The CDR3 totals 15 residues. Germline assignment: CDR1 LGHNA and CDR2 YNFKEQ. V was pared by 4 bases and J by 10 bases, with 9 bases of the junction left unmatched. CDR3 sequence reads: CASSRLAGPSGEQFF. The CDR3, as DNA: TGTGCCAGCAGCCGACTAGCGGGACCTTCGGGGGAGCAGTTCTTC.

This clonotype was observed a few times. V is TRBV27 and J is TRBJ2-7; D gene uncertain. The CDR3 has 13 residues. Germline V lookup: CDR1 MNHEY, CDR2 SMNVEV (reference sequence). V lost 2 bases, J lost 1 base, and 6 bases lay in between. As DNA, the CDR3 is TGTGCCAGCAGTTTAGGAGAGTCCTACGAGCAGTACTTC. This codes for CASSLGESYEQYF.

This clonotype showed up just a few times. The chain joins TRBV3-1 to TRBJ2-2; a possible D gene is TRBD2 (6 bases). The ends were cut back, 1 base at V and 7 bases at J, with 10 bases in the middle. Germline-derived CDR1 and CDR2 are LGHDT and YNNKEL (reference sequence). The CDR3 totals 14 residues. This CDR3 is CASSQGLGNGELFF. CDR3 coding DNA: TGTGCCAGCAGCCAAGGACTAGGTAACGGGGAGCTGTTTTTT.

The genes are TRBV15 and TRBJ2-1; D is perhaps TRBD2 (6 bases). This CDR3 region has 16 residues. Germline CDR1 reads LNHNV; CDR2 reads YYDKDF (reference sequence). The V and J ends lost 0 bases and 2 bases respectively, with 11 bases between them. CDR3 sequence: CATSRETSRPYNEQFF. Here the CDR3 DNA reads TGTGCCACCAGCAGAGAGACTAGTCGCCCCTACAATGAGCAGTTCTTC.

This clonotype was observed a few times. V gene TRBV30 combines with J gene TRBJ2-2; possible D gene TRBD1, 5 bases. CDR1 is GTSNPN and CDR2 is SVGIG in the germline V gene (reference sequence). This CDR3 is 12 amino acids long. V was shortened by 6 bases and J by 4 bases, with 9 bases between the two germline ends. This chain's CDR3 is CACRQGTGELFF. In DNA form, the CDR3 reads TGTGCCTGCCGCCAGGGCACCGGGGAGCTGTTTTTT.

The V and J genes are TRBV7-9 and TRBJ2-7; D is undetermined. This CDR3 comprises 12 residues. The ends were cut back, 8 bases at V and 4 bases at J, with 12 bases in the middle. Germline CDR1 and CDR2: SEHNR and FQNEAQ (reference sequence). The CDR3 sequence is CASVREWYEQYF. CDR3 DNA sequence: TGTGCCAGCGTCCGAGAGTGGTACGAGCAGTACTTC.

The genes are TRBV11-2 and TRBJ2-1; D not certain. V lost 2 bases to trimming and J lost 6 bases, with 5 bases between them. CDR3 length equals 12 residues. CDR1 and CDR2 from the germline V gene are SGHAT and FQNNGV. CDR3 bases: TGTGCCAGCAGCTTACATTTCAATGAGCAGTTCTTC. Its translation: CASSLHFNEQFF. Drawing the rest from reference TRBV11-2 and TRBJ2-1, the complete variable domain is EAGVAQSPRYKIIEKRQSVAFWCNPISGHATLYWYQQILGQGPKLLIQFQNNGVVDDSQLPKDRFSAERLKGVDSTLKIQPAKLEDSAVYLCASSLHFNEQFFGPGTRLTVL.

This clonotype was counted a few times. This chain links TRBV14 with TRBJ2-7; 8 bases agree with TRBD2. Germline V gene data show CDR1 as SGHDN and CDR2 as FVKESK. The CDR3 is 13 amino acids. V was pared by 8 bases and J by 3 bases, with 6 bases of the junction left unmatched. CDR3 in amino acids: CASAREAYYEQYF. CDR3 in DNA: TGTGCCAGCGCGCGGGAGGCCTACTACGAGCAGTACTTC.

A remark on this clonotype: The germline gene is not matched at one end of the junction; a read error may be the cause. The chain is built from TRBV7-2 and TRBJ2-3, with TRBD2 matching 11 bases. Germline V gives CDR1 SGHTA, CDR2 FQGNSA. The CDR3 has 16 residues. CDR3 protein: CASSLASGRFADTQYF. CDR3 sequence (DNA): TGTGCCAGCAGCCTAGCTAGCGGGAGGTTCGCAGATACGCAGTATTTT.

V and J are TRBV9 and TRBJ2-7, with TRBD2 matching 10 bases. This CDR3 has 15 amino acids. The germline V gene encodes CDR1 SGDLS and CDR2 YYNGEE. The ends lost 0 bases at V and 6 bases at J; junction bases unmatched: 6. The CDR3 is CASSVGLAGEGEQYF. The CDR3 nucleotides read TGTGCCAGCAGCGTAGGTCTAGCGGGAGAGGGCGAGCAGTACTTC.

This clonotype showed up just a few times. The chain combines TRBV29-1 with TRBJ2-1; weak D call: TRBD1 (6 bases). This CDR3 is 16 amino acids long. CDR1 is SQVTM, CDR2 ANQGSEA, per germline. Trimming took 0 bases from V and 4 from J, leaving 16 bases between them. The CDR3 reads CSVEDLRGIGYNEQFF. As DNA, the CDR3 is TGCAGCGTTGAAGATCTGAGGGGGATAGGGTACAATGAGCAGTTCTTC.

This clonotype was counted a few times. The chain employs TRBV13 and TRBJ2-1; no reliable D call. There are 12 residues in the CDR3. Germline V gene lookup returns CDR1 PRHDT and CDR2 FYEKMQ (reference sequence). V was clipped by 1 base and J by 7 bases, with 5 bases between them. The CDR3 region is CASSLVDNEQFF. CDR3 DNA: TGTGCCAGCAGCTTAGTAGATAATGAGCAGTTCTTC.

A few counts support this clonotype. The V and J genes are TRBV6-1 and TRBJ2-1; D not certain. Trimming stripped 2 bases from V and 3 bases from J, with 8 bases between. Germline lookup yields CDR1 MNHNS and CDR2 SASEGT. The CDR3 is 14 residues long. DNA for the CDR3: TGTGCCAGCAGTGAAACCGGAGACTACAATGAGCAGTTCTTC. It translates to CASSETGDYNEQFF.

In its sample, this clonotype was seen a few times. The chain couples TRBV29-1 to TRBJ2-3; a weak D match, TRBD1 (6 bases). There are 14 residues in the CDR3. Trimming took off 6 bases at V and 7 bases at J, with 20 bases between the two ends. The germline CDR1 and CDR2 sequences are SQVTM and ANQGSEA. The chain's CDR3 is CSVEAYRAVNTQYF. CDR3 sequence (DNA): TGCAGCGTAGAGGCCTACAGGGCGGTAAATACGCAGTATTTT.

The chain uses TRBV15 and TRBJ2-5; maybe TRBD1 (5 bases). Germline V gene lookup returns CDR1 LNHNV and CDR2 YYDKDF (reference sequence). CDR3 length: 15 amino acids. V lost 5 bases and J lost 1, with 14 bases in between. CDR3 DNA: TGTGCCACCAGCCCATCTCACGACAGCCAAGAGACCCAGTACTTC. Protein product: CATSPSHDSQETQYF.

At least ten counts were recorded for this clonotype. CDR3 in DNA: TGCGCCAGCAGCCAGAATAGCGTTGGCGAGACCCAGTACTTC. Protein: CASSQNSVGETQYF. The chain is built from TRBV4-3 and TRBJ2-5, with a tentative D call TRBD2 (5 bases). The CDR3 extends over 14 amino acids. Looked up from germline, CDR1 is LGHNA and CDR2 is YSLEER. Between the trimmed V and J ends, which lost 3 bases and 5 bases, there was a span of 13 bases.

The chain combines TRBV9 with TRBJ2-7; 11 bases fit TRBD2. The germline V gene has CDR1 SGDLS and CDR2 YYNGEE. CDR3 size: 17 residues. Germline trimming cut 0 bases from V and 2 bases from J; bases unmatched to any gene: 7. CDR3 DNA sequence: TGTGCCAGCAGCGTAGGGCTAGCGGGGGGCAAGACCTACGAGCAGTACTTC. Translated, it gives CASSVGLAGGKTYEQYF. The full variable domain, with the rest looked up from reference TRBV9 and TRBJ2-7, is DSGVTQTPKHLITATGQRVTLRCSPRSGDLSVYWYQQSLDQGLQFLIQYYNGEERAKGNILERFSAQQFPDLHSELNLSSLELGDSALYFCASSVGLAGGKTYEQYFGPGTRLTVT.